This TCR beta chain is drawn from a study of low-dose radiotherapy and immunotherapy resistance in tumors. Study details: The fractionation for Cohort 1 was 0.5 Gy per fraction every 2 weeks, totaling 6.5 Gy. In Cohort 2, 1 Gy per fraction was delivered every two weeks, for a total of 13 Gy over 26 weeks.

With TRAV- and TRBV-specific primers, first-strand cDNA was made, covering the alpha and beta chains. The TCRs were subjected to amplification over roughly 18 PCR cycles employing a constant-region primer in conjunction with a V-primer adapter. TCRdb reprocessed the reads via MiXCR and lists one record per CDR3 protein. The data show roughly 90,000 distinct CDR3 sequences, about 20% seen once. Unmatched junction bases numbered 6, after V lost 6 bases and J lost 9 bases. Germline V gene lookup returns CDR1 MNHEY and CDR2 SVGAGI. The CDR3 has 14 amino acids. Time point noted: after trial treatment. Treatment: LDRT plus nivolumab, ipilimumab, low-dose cyclophosphamide and aspirin (RACIN trial). The donors' regimen was nivolumab, ipilimumab, aspirin, low-dose cyclophosphamide and low-dose radiotherapy. This clonotype came up many times.

This sample comprised PBMCs, obtained after low-dose radiotherapy plus immunotherapy. The chain carries TRBV6-5 and TRBJ1-6, with TRBD1 identical over 9 bases. This clonotype originated in a female donor with ovarian cancer. The CDR3 is CASREGQGSSPLHF. The CDR3 DNA is TGTGCCAGCAGGGAGGGACAGGGTAGTTCACCCCTCCACTTT.